The 24 T cell receptor beta chains below were found in one sample sequenced in a study of identifying expanded T cells in peripheral blood. Clones were read by immunoSEQ multiplex PCR, and TCRdb kept only the in-frame ones, dropping some. The sample holds approximately 110,000 clones, about 89% seen once. Input material: blood. The receptors here all came from a person between 18 and 70 years old in good health.

The rearrangement uses TRBV7-6 and TRBJ2-7; D gene uncertain. Germline V lookup: CDR1 SGHVS, CDR2 FNYEAQ. The CDR3 is 15 amino acids. Trimming shortened V by 1 base and J by 2 bases, and 12 bases separated the two germline ends. CDR3 sequence reads: CASSLGSSLTYEQYF. The CDR3 DNA is TGTGCCAGCAGCTTAGGCTCCAGCCTAACCTACGAGCAGTACTTC. Looking up the rest from reference TRBV7-6 and TRBJ2-7 gives the full variable domain: GAGVSQSPRYKVTKRGQDVALRCDPISGHVSLYWYRQALGQGPEFLTYFNYEAQQDKSGLPNDRFSAERPEGSISTLTIQRTEQRDSAMYRCASSLGSSLTYEQYFGPGTRLTVT.

The J gene is TRBJ2-3, the V gene TRBV6-1; D may be TRBD1 (6 bases). Deletions cut 4 bases from V and 0 bases from J, with 14 bases between. Germline-derived CDR1 and CDR2 are MNHNS and SASEGT. CDR3 length: 16 residues. The DNA of the CDR3 is TGTGCCAGCAGTGTTAGCAGGGGCGTAAGCACAGATACGCAGTATTTT. Amino acids: CASSVSRGVSTDTQYF.

This sequence joins TRBV27 and TRBJ2-5; 12 bases fit TRBD2. This CDR3 is 16 amino acids long. Per the germline V gene, CDR1 is MNHEY and CDR2 is SMNVEV (reference sequence). Trimming removed 2 bases from V and 5 bases from J; junction bases left unmatched: 6. CDR3 in DNA: TGTGCCAGCAGTTTAGCCGCCCTAGCGGGGGGGGAGACCCAGTACTTC. Residues: CASSLAALAGGETQYF.

The rearrangement links TRBV10-3 to TRBJ1-2; weak D call: TRBD1 (5 bases). The CDR3 runs to 13 residues. Germline V gives CDR1 ENHRY, CDR2 SYGVKD. V dropped 4 bases and J dropped 5 bases, with 11 bases sitting between them. The CDR3 here is CAISGLGGYGYTF. CDR3 nucleotide sequence: TGTGCCATCAGTGGCCTTGGGGGGTATGGCTACACCTTC.

The genes are TRBV4-3 and TRBJ2-2, with D perhaps being TRBD1 or TRBD2 (5 bases each). The germline V and J ends were trimmed by 2 bases and 4 bases, with 11 bases remaining between them. This CDR3 has 15 amino acids. In germline, CDR1 is LGHNA, CDR2 YSLEER. DNA for the CDR3: TGCGCCAGCAGCCAAAAGGGACGGGGCACCGGGGAGCTGTTTTTT. This sequence encodes CASSQKGRGTGELFF.

This chain joins TRBV29-1 and TRBJ2-1; D perhaps matches TRBD1 (5 bases). The CDR3 extends over 12 amino acids. V was pared by 7 bases and J by 9 bases, with 16 bases between. Germline V lookup: CDR1 SQVTM, CDR2 ANQGSEA. This CDR3 is CSAGRQYVEQFF. DNA of the CDR3: TGCAGCGCCGGAAGACAGTATGTTGAGCAGTTCTTC.

The rearrangement joins TRBV28 to TRBJ1-1; D not resolved. Trimming shortened V by 4 bases and J by 5 bases, and 8 bases separated the two germline ends. This CDR3 is 12 amino acids long. CDR1 and CDR2 from the germline V gene are MDHEN and SYDVKM. CDR3 sequence (DNA): TGTGCCAGCAGTTGGTTACGGACTGAAGCTTTCTTT. Translation: CASSWLRTEAFF.

This rearrangement joins TRBV5-1 to TRBJ2-7; TRBD2 matches 10 bases. V lost 4 bases and J lost 2; bases outside the gene matches: 3. This CDR3 is 14 amino acids long. CDR1 SGHRS and CDR2 YFSETQ come from the germline V gene. CDR3: CASSTSGGAYEQYF. DNA of the CDR3: TGCGCCAGCAGCACAAGCGGGGGGGCCTACGAGCAGTACTTC.

The rearrangement links TRBV6-4 to TRBJ2-3; perhaps TRBD2 as D (6 bases). Trimming left V 2 bases short and J 0 bases short, with 21 bases between. Germline loops: CDR1 MRHNA, CDR2 SNTAGT. The length of the CDR3 is 19 residues. CDR3 loop: CASSDPGGCEPPSTDTQYF. The CDR3 DNA is TGTGCCAGCAGTGACCCCGGAGGGTGCGAACCTCCTAGCACAGATACGCAGTATTTT.

This chain joins TRBV2 and TRBJ2-2, with 8 bases fitting TRBD1. Germline V gene lookup returns CDR1 SNHLY and CDR2 FYNNEI. J was trimmed by 2 bases and V by 4 bases; bases with no gene match: 3. This CDR3 has 15 residues. The CDR3 bases are TGTGCCAGCAGTGTCCAGGGGGCAAACACCGGGGAGCTGTTTTTT. It translates to CASSVQGANTGELFF. The whole variable domain, remainder taken from reference TRBV2 and TRBJ2-2, is EPEVTQTPSHQVTQMGQEVILRCVPISNHLYFYWYRQILGQKVEFLVSFYNNEISEKSEIFDDQFSVERPDGSNFTLKIRSTKLEDSAMYFCASSVQGANTGELFFGEGSRLTVL.

This chain connects TRBV7-7 to TRBJ2-7, with D perhaps being TRBD1 or TRBD2 (5 bases each). This CDR3 has 15 amino acids. Per germline, CDR1 SSHAT and CDR2 FNYEAQ (reference sequence). V was clipped by 5 bases and J by 3 bases, with 17 bases between them. The CDR3 is CASSLPRDPIYEQYF. CDR3 bases: TGTGCCAGCAGCCTCCCCAGGGACCCAATCTACGAGCAGTACTTC.

This chain links TRBV5-1 with TRBJ1-5; D gene ambiguous. V was cut by 4 bases and J by 6 bases, with 8 bases left in between. CDR3 length: 12 residues. Germline CDR1 SGHRS, CDR2 YFSETQ. The CDR3 spells CASSTGFQPQHF. CDR3 nucleotide sequence: TGCGCCAGCAGCACCGGGTTTCAGCCCCAGCATTTT.

V gene TRBV28 combines with J gene TRBJ2-3; 14 positions agree with TRBD2. J lost 3 bases, V lost 6 bases, and 5 bases had no gene match. Germline values: CDR1 MDHEN, CDR2 SYDVKM. The CDR3 has 16 residues. CDR3 amino acids: CASSGLAGGITDTQYF. CDR3 in DNA: TGTGCCAGCAGCGGACTAGCGGGGGGTATTACAGATACGCAGTATTTT.

This chain uses TRBV6-5 with TRBJ2-7; 8 bases are shared with TRBD1. The CDR3 runs 15 residues. CDR1 MNHEY and CDR2 SVGAGI come from the germline V gene. Germline trimming cut 1 base from V and 3 bases from J; bases unmatched to any gene: 5. CDR3 DNA sequence: TGTGCCAGCAGTTACTTTGGGACAGGACACTACGAGCAGTACTTC. The encoded protein is CASSYFGTGHYEQYF.

The V gene is TRBV7-2, the J gene TRBJ2-7; D is possibly TRBD2 (7 bases). The CDR3 contains 14 residues. Trimming left V 0 bases short and J 4 bases short, with 10 bases between. Per germline, CDR1 SGHTA and CDR2 FQGNSA. DNA for the CDR3: TGTGCCAGCAGCTTAGCGAGGGGGGGTTACGAGCAGTACTTC. Translated: CASSLARGGYEQYF.

The chain has TRBV6-5 and TRBJ1-5; unclear D gene. V lost 7 bases and J lost 0, with 1 base in between. The CDR3 runs 11 residues. CDR1 and CDR2 (germline): MNHEY, SVGAGI. CDR3 in DNA: TGTGCCAGCAATAGCAATCAGCCCCAGCATTTT. Translated: CASNSNQPQHF.

This clone has a single count. The chain has TRBV7-2 and TRBJ1-1; D is unresolved. The V gene's germline CDR1 is SGHTA and CDR2 FQGNSA. The V end lost 6 bases, the J end lost 1 base, and 12 bases lay between the germline ends. The CDR3 totals 14 residues. The CDR3 DNA follows: TGTGCCAGCAGGAAAGACTCATCGAACACTGAAGCTTTCTTT. This encodes CASRKDSSNTEAFF.

The rearrangement links TRBV7-9 to TRBJ2-7; TRBD1 matches at 8 bases. Germline V gives CDR1 SEHNR, CDR2 FQNEAQ (reference sequence). With 5 bases clipped from V and 0 bases from J, the junction kept 6 bases outside the gene matches. The CDR3 is 15 amino acids. Here the CDR3 DNA reads TGTGCCAGCAGCAAGCGACAGGGGAGCTCCTACGAGCAGTACTTC. Encoded protein: CASSKRQGSSYEQYF.

The chain has TRBV28 and TRBJ1-5, with 8 positions matching TRBD1. Germline V gene lookup returns CDR1 MDHEN and CDR2 SYDVKM. There are 16 residues in the CDR3. V trimming: 6 bases; J trimming: 2 bases; junction bases outside the gene matches: 9. CDR3 sequence reads: CASRTDRVGGNQPQHF. In nucleotides, the CDR3 is TGTGCCAGCAGAACGGACAGGGTGGGAGGCAATCAGCCCCAGCATTTT. The full variable domain, rest sourced from reference TRBV28 and TRBJ1-5, is DVKVTQSSRYLVKRTGEKVFLECVQDMDHENMFWYRQDPGLGLRLIYFSYDVKMKEKGDIPEGYSVSREKKERFSLILESASTNQTSMYLCASRTDRVGGNQPQHFGDGTRLSIL.

The V gene is TRBV19, the J gene TRBJ2-1; D gene unclear. Between the trimmed V and J ends, which lost 3 bases and 9 bases, there was a span of 6 bases. Germline V gene data show CDR1 as LNHDA and CDR2 as SQIVND (reference sequence). The CDR3 runs 11 residues. CDR3 bases: TGTGCCAGTAGTATTTCAGGTGAGCAGTTCTTC. Translating it yields CASSISGEQFF. Filled out from reference TRBV19 and TRBJ2-1, the complete variable domain reads DGGITQSPKYLFRKEGQNVTLSCEQNLNHDAMYWYRQDPGQGLRLIYYSQIVNDFQKGDIAEGYSVSREKKESFPLTVTSAQKNPTAFYLCASSISGEQFFGPGTRLTVL.

This chain connects TRBV27 to TRBJ1-3; TRBD1 matches at 7 bases. After removal of 5 bases from V and 8 bases from J, the junction contained 6 bases not matched to a gene. Germline assignment: CDR1 MNHEY and CDR2 SMNVEV (reference sequence). There are 13 residues in the CDR3. CDR3 coding DNA: TGTGCCAGCAGTACATACAGGGGAGACACCATATATTTT. Amino acid sequence: CASSTYRGDTIYF.

The V gene is TRBV19, the J gene TRBJ1-2, with a possible D match to TRBD1 (6 bases). CDR1 is LNHDA and CDR2 is SQIVND in the germline V gene (reference sequence). There are 14 residues in the CDR3. V lost 2 bases, J lost 4 bases, and 11 bases lay in between. CDR3 in DNA: TGTGCCAGTAGTATACCCCAGGGGACCTATGGCTACACCTTC. Protein product: CASSIPQGTYGYTF.

For the CDR3, the DNA is TGCGCCAGCAGCCCTATGCACAGGGGAGGTCAGCCCCAGCATTTT. This encodes CASSPMHRGGQPQHF. The chain joins TRBV4-3 to TRBJ1-5; TRBD1 matches 7 bases. V trimming: 4 bases; J trimming: 6 bases; junction bases outside the gene matches: 9. CDR3 length: 15 amino acids. Germline-derived CDR1 and CDR2 are LGHNA and YSLEER.

The V gene is TRBV6-1, the J gene TRBJ1-2, with unresolved D. The CDR3 contains 13 residues. Germline V CDR1 and CDR2: MNHNS, SASEGT. With 3 bases removed from V and 8 bases from J, the gap between germline ends came to 13 bases. The CDR3 loop reads CASSESGIGGYTF. For the CDR3, the DNA is TGTGCCAGCAGTGAGTCTGGGATCGGCGGCTACACCTTC.